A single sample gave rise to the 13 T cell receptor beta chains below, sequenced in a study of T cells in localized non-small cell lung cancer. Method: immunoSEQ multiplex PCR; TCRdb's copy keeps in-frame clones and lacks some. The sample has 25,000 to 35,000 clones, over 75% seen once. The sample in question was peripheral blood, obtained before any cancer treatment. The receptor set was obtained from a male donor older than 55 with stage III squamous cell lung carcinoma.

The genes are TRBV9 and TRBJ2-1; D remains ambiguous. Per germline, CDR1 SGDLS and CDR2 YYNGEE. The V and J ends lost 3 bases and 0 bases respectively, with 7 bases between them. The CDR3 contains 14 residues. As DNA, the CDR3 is TGTGCCAGCAGCGCGATAAGCTCCTACAATGAGCAGTTCTTC. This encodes CASSAISSYNEQFF.

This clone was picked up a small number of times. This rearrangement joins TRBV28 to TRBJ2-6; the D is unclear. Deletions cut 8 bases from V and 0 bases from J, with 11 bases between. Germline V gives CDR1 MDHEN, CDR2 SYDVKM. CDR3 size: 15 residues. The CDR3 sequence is CASERGGSGANVLTF. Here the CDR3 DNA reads TGTGCCAGCGAGCGCGGCGGCTCTGGGGCCAACGTCCTGACTTTC.

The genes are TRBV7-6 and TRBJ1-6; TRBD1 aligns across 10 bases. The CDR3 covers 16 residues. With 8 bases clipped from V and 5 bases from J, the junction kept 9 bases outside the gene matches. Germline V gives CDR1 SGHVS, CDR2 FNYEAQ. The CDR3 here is CASGISGTGDNSPLHF. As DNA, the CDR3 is TGTGCCAGCGGAATCTCCGGGACAGGGGATAATTCACCCCTCCACTTT.

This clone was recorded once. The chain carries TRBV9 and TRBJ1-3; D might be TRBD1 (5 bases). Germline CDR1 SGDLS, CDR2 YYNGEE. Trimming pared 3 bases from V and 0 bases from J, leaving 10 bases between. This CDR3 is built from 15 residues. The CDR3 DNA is TGTGCCAGCAGCGCCGGAGGGGTCTCTGGAAACACCATATATTTT. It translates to CASSAGGVSGNTIYF.

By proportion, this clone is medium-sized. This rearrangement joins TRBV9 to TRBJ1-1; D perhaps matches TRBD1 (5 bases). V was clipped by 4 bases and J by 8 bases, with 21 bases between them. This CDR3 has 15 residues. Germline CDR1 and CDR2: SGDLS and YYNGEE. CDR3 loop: CASSPSGTARGEAFF. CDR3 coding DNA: TGTGCCAGCAGCCCTTCTGGGACCGCCCGGGGAGAAGCTTTCTTT.

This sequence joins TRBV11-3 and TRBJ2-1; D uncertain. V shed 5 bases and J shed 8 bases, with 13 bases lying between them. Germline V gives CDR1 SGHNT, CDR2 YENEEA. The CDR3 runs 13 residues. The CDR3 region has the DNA TGTGCCAGCAGCGAGTCAGGATTCCATGAGCAGTTCTTC. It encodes CASSESGFHEQFF. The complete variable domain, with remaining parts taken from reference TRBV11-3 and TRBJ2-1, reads EAGVVQSPRYKIIEKKQPVAFWCNPISGHNTLYWYLQNLGQGPELLIRYENEEAVDDSQLPKDRFSAERLKGVDSTLKIQPAELGDSAVYLCASSESGFHEQFFGPGTRLTVL.

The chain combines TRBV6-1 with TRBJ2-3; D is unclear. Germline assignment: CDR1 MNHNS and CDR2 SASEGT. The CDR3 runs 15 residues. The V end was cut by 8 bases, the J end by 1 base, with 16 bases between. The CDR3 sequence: CASGPAVRGTDTQYF. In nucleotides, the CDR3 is TGTGCCAGCGGGCCGGCAGTAAGGGGCACAGATACGCAGTATTTT.

CDR3 region: CASSPYSASSGNTIYF. CDR3 coding DNA: TGTGCCAGCTCACCGTATAGTGCCTCCTCTGGAAACACCATATATTTT. This chain links TRBV18 with TRBJ1-3; no clear D. The germline CDR1 and CDR2 sequences are KGHSH and LQKENI. CDR3 size: 16 residues. V lost 3 bases, J lost 0 bases, and 12 bases lay in between.

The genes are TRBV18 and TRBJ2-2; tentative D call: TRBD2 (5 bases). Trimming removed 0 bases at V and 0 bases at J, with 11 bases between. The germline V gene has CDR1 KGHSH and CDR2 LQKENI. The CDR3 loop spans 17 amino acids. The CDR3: CASSPPLALANTGELFF. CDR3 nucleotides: TGTGCCAGCTCACCACCGCTAGCCCTTGCGAACACCGGGGAGCTGTTTTTT.

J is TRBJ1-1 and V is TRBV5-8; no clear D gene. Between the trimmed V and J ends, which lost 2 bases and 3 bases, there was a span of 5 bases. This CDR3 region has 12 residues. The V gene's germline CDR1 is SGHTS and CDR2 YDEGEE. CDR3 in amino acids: CASSFWDTEAFF. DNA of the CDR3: TGTGCCAGCAGCTTCTGGGACACTGAAGCTTTCTTT.

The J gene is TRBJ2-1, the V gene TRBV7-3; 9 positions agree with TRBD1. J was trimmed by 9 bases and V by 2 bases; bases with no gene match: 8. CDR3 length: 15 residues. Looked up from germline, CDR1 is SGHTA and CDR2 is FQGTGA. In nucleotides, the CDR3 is TGTGCCAGCAGCTTACGAGGACAGGGGTCCAGTGAGCAGTTCTTC. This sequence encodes CASSLRGQGSSEQFF.

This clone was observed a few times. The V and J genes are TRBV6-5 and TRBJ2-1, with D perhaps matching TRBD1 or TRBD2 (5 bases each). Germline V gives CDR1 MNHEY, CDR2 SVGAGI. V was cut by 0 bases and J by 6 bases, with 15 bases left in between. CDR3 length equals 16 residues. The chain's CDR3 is CASSYSILSGANEQFF. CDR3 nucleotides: TGTGCCAGCAGTTACTCGATCCTCTCCGGGGCCAATGAGCAGTTCTTC.

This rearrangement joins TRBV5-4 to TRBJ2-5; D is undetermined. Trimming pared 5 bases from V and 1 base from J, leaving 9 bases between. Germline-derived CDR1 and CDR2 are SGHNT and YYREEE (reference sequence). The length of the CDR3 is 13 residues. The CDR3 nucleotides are TGTGCCAGCAGTGATCAGGTCCAAGAGACCCAGTACTTC. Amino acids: CASSDQVQETQYF.